The clone carrying this TCR beta chain was detected only a few times. Its antigen is not identified. The data originate from a study of cytomegalovirus exposure and HLA in healthy donors. Findings and caveats of the study: CMV antigen specificity of three CMV-associated chains was confirmed in vitro. In an earlier analysis, about 87% or about 30%: the productive usage of most TCR beta V segments. A later analysis linked a missense DCLRE1C variant to TCR beta V- and J-gene trimming.

CDR1 MNHEY and CDR2 SVGAGI come from the germline V gene. There are 15 residues in the CDR3. Deletions cut 2 bases from V and 2 bases from J, with 10 bases between. A multiplex PCR was run with 60 Vbeta primers and 13 Jbeta primers. Sequencing was performed with immunoSEQ multiplex PCR; in TCRdb, only in-frame clones are kept and a portion is missing. The data contain some 140,000 clones, around 80% of them singletons. The chain joins TRBV6-5 to TRBJ1-3; TRBD1 is a possible D gene (6 bases). Sample: PBMCs. This TCR was recovered from a man in his forties in good health and CMV-seropositive. CDR3: CASSYTRGTGNTIYF. As DNA, the CDR3 is TGTGCCAGCAGTTACACGAGGGGGACTGGAAACACCATATATTTT.